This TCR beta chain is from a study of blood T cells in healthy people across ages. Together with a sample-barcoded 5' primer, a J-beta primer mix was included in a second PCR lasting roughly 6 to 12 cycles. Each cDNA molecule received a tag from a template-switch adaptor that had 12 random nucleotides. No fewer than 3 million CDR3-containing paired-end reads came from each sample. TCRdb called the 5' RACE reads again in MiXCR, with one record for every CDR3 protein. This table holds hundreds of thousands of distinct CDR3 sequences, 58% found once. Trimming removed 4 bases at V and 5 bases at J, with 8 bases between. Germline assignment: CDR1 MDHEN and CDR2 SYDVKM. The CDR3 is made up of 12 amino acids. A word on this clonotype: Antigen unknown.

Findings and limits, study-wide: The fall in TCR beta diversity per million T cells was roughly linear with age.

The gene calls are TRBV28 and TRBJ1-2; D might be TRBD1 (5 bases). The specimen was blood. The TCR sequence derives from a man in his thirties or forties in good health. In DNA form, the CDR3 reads TGTGCCAGCAGTTGGCAGGGTTATGGCTACACCTTC. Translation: CASSWQGYGYTF.